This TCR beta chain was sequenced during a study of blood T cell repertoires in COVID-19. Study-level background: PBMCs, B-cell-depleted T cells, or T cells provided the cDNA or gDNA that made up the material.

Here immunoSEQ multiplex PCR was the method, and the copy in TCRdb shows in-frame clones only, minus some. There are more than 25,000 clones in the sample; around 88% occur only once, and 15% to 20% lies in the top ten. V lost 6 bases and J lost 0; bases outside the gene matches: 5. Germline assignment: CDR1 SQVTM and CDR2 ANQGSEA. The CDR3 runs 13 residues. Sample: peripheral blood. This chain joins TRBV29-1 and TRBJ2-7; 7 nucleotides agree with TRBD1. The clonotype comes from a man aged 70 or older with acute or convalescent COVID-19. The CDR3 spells CSVVRDSSYEQYF. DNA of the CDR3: TGCAGCGTCGTACGGGACAGCTCCTACGAGCAGTACTTC.